This is a list of T cell receptor beta chains from one sample in a study of blood T cell repertoires in COVID-19. Method: immunoSEQ multiplex PCR; TCRdb's copy keeps in-frame clones and lacks some. The sample carries roughly 58,000 clones, about 66% recorded once. Material for sequencing was PBMCs or T cells enriched from blood (not recorded which). The receptors were sampled from a woman in her sixties or seventies who had been exposed to COVID-19. Both conserved end residues are part of each CDR3. D genes are given only for firm matches. The size entry is marked missing in some rows and otherwise reads once, few, many or a size class.

j_call,clone_size,v_call,d_call,cdr3_aa,cdr3_nt
TRBJ1-2,.,TRBV2,.,CASNPWGQGLYGYTF,TGTGCCAGCAACCCGTGGGGGCAGGGATTATATGGCTACACCTTC
TRBJ2-3,.,TRBV19,TRBD2,CATRGLAITDTQYF,TGTGCCACCCGCGGACTAGCGATCACAGATACGCAGTATTTT
TRBJ1-1,.,TRBV9,.,CASSVQPRAEAFF,TGTGCCAGCAGCGTCCAGCCTCGGGCTGAAGCTTTCTTT
TRBJ2-6,.,TRBV19,TRBD1,CATQRTGSSGANVLTF,TGTGCCACCCAACGGACAGGAAGCTCTGGGGCCAACGTCCTGACTTTC
TRBJ2-1,.,TRBV12-5,.,CASGFSQTPYNEQFF,TGTGCTAGTGGTTTCTCACAAACACCTTACAATGAGCAGTTCTTC
TRBJ2-3,.,TRBV5-4,TRBD1,CASSFDRGYPDTQYF,TGTGCCAGCAGCTTCGACAGGGGATATCCAGATACGCAGTATTTT
TRBJ2-1,.,TRBV27,TRBD2,CASSPYRRADAAGGKYNEQFF,TGTGCCAGCAGCCCTTATCGAAGGGCGGATGCAGCGGGAGGAAAGTACAATGAGCAGTTCTTC
TRBJ1-1,.,TRBV18,TRBD1,CASSLTGGSQNTEAFF,TGTGCCAGCTCACTGACAGGGGGTAGCCAAAACACTGAAGCTTTCTTT
TRBJ2-5,.,TRBV7-9,.,CASSSTNGEETQYF,TGTGCCAGCAGCTCCACCAACGGGGAAGAGACCCAGTACTTC
TRBJ2-7,.,TRBV4-1,TRBD2,CASSFGGSSYEQYF,TGCGCCAGCAGTTTCGGGGGGAGCTCCTACGAGCAGTACTTC
TRBJ1-5,.,TRBV28,.,CASSLRKVQGNQPQHF,TGTGCCAGCAGTTTAAGGAAAGTACAGGGCAATCAGCCCCAGCATTTT
TRBJ2-3,.,TRBV28,.,CASSLPWRDSTDTQYF,TGTGCCAGCAGTTTGCCTTGGCGGGATAGCACAGATACGCAGTATTTT
TRBJ1-1,few,TRBV19,.,CASSKDIVAEAFF,TGTGCCAGTAGTAAGGACATAGTGGCTGAAGCTTTCTTT
TRBJ1-1,.,TRBV6-2/TRBV6-3,.,CASSYETGGWVWTEAFF,TGTGCCAGCAGTTACGAAACTGGGGGCTGGGTATGGACTGAAGCTTTCTTT
TRBJ1-3,few,TRBV19,.,CAISGNSGNTIYF,TGTGCCATCAGCGGAAACTCTGGAAACACCATATATTTT
TRBJ1-2,.,TRBV5-1,.,CASSLGQNYGYTF,TGCGCCAGCAGCTTGGGTCAAAACTATGGCTACACCTTC
TRBJ1-5,.,TRBV7-2,.,CASTLQGGNQPQHF,TGTGCCAGCACCCTACAGGGCGGCAATCAGCCCCAGCATTTT
TRBJ2-1,.,TRBV27,TRBD2,CASSSLERGGEQFF,TGTGCTAGCAGTTCCCTCGAGCGGGGCGGGGAGCAGTTCTTC
TRBJ2-7,few,TRBV7-9,.,CASSDYRVVSYEQYF,TGTGCCAGCAGCGATTACAGGGTGGTCTCCTACGAGCAGTACTTC
TRBJ2-1,.,TRBV2,TRBD2,CASKSSGTLKEQFF,TGTGCCAGCAAGTCTAGCGGAACGTTGAAGGAGCAGTTCTTC
TRBJ1-3,.,TRBV9,.,CASSVVGRNSGNTIYF,TGTGCCAGCAGCGTAGTGGGCAGGAACTCTGGAAACACCATATATTTT
TRBJ2-1,few,TRBV28,.,CASSLDSYNEQFF,TGTGCCAGCAGTTTGGACAGCTACAATGAGCAGTTCTTC
TRBJ1-1,.,TRBV15,.,CATSPSDREAFF,TGTGCCACCAGCCCGAGCGACCGAGAAGCTTTCTTT
TRBJ2-2,.,TRBV11-2,TRBD2,CASSSSGRAAGELFF,TGTGCCAGCAGCTCAAGCGGGAGGGCGGCCGGGGAGCTGTTTTTT
TRBJ1-2,.,TRBV2,TRBD1,CASSPGQRDFYGYTF,TGTGCCAGCAGTCCGGGACAGCGAGATTTCTATGGCTACACCTTC
TRBJ1-1,few,TRBV7-8,.,CASSLARIEAEAFF,TGTGCCAGCAGCTTAGCGCGAATAGAAGCTGAAGCTTTCTTT
TRBJ1-1,.,TRBV5-4,TRBD1,CASRRTGKNTEAFF,TGTGCCAGCAGGCGGACAGGGAAGAACACTGAAGCTTTCTTT
TRBJ1-2,.,TRBV2,TRBD1,CASEGTGGQGGYTF,TGTGCCAGCGAGGGGACAGGGGGTCAAGGTGGCTACACCTTC
TRBJ2-1,few,TRBV28,.,CASTKGGGSYNEQFF,TGTGCCAGCACCAAGGGGGGGGGCAGTTACAATGAGCAGTTCTTC
TRBJ2-3,.,TRBV28,TRBD1,CASRDPGQGFDTQYF,TGTGCCAGCAGGGATCCGGGACAGGGATTTGATACGCAGTATTTT
TRBJ2-1,.,TRBV30,TRBD2,CAWSVLGLAGGLGNEQFF,TGTGCCTGGAGTGTACTGGGACTAGCGGGGGGGCTGGGCAATGAGCAGTTCTTC
TRBJ1-2,.,TRBV29-1,TRBD1,CSVTTGVAYGYTF,TGCAGCGTTACCACAGGGGTGGCCTATGGCTACACCTTC
TRBJ2-7,.,TRBV3-1/TRBV3-2,TRBD1,CASSREGQGNYEQYF,TGTGCCAGCAGCCGGGAGGGACAGGGGAACTACGAGCAGTACTTC
TRBJ1-6,.,TRBV27,.,CASTDSYNSPLHF,TGTGCCAGCACAGACTCCTATAATTCACCCCTCCACTTT
TRBJ2-3,few,TRBV5-4,.,CASSLGLDPDTQYF,TGTGCCAGCAGCTTGGGTCTAGATCCAGATACGCAGTATTTT
TRBJ2-2,.,TRBV5-1,.,CASSLQLSGGELFF,TGCGCCAGCAGCTTACAGCTATCAGGAGGGGAGCTGTTTTTT
TRBJ1-5,.,TRBV5-8,.,CASSRDTSNQPQHF,TGTGCCAGCAGCCGGGACACCAGCAATCAGCCCCAGCATTTT
TRBJ1-5,.,TRBV6-4,.,CASSDSDGQPQHF,TGTGCCAGCAGTGACTCGGATGGACAACCCCAGCATTTT
TRBJ1-2,.,TRBV27,.,CASSFLRGGIHGYTF,TGTGCCAGCAGTTTTCTCCGGGGGGGGATTCATGGCTACACCTTC
TRBJ1-1,.,TRBV7-3,TRBD1,CASSSGQGNTEAFF,TGTGCCAGCAGCTCGGGACAGGGTAACACTGAAGCTTTCTTT
TRBJ2-2,.,TRBV30,TRBD1,CAGTPRDRNTGELFF,TGTGCCGGGACACCCCGGGACAGAAACACCGGGGAGCTGTTTTTT
TRBJ2-1,.,TRBV5-1,.,CASVISRGQGYNEQFF,TGCGCCAGCGTGATTTCCAGGGGACAAGGCTACAATGAGCAGTTCTTC
TRBJ2-5,many,TRBV19,.,CASSMTGKLPSETQYF,TGTGCCAGTAGTATGACGGGAAAGCTACCTTCAGAGACCCAGTACTTC
TRBJ1-2,.,TRBV10-3,.,CATAETVDYGYTF,TGTGCCACGGCGGAAACGGTAGACTATGGCTACACCTTC
TRBJ1-1,few,TRBV7-2,TRBD1,CASSLATGGHTEAFF,TGTGCCAGCAGCTTAGCTACAGGGGGTCACACTGAAGCTTTCTTT
TRBJ1-6,.,TRBV19,TRBD1,CASSKDRGLSPLHF,TGTGCCAGTAGTAAAGACAGGGGGCTTTCACCCCTCCACTTT
TRBJ1-5,.,TRBV6-5,.,CASNGYSNQPQHF,TGTGCCAGCAACGGTTATAGCAATCAGCCCCAGCATTTT
TRBJ1-3,.,TRBV7-9,.,CASSLFPRSSGNTIYF,TGTGCCAGCAGCTTATTTCCCCGGAGCTCTGGAAACACCATATATTTT
TRBJ1-3,.,TRBV19,.,CASDGDSGNTIYF,TGTGCCTCTGACGGAGACTCTGGAAACACCATATATTTT
TRBJ2-1,.,TRBV5-1,.,CASSRRESSYNEQFF,TGCGCCAGCAGCCGGAGGGAAAGCTCCTACAATGAGCAGTTCTTC